One sample yielded the 8 T cell receptor beta chains listed below, sequenced in a study of response to subunit inactivated influenza vaccine. TCRdb processed the RT-PCR reads anew with MiXCR; each CDR3 protein has one entry. The profile shows hundreds of thousands of distinct CDR3 sequences, approximately 17% of them singletons. The material was PBMCs from blood, obtained more than 4 days after vaccination. These receptors originate from a man aged 50 to 59 who received an inactivated influenza vaccine.

This clonotype was found a few times. This rearrangement joins TRBV7-9 to TRBJ2-1, with D possibly matching TRBD2 (6 bases). CDR1 and CDR2 (germline): SEHNR, FQNEAQ (reference sequence). Trimming left V 2 bases short and J 7 bases short, with 15 bases between. The CDR3 has 15 residues. DNA for the CDR3: TGTGCCAGCAGCTTAAAACGGGAGTGGCAAAATGAGCAGTTCTTC. Its protein is CASSLKREWQNEQFF.

V is TRBV7-2 and J is TRBJ2-7; D call uncertain. This CDR3 is built from 15 residues. V was cut by 7 bases and J by 6 bases, with 22 bases left in between. Germline lookup yields CDR1 SGHTA and CDR2 FQGNSA. For the CDR3, the DNA is TGTGCCAGCACCCCCAAAGGGTTACGAGTCGGCGAGCAGTACTTC. Its translation is CASTPKGLRVGEQYF.

The count of this clonotype is one. The chain has TRBV6-5 and TRBJ1-1, with D possibly being TRBD1 (6 bases). The CDR3 is made up of 16 amino acids. V was trimmed by 4 bases and J by 0 bases, leaving 15 bases between them. The germline V gene has CDR1 MNHEY and CDR2 SVGAGI. DNA for the CDR3: TGTGCCAGCAGTTCGTCTGGGGGGGCCATGAACACTGAAGCTTTCTTT. As protein: CASSSSGGAMNTEAFF.

J is TRBJ2-1 and V is TRBV7-2; 9 positions match TRBD1. CDR1 is SGHTA and CDR2 is FQGNSA in the germline V gene. The CDR3 consists of 14 residues. After removal of 5 bases from V and 6 bases from J, the junction contained 5 bases not matched to a gene. The CDR3 DNA is TGTGCCAGCAGCGTGGGACAGGGAGGCAATGAGCAGTTCTTC. Translating it yields CASSVGQGGNEQFF.

This chain joins TRBV20-1 and TRBJ2-5; the D is unclear. Germline V gene lookup returns CDR1 DFQATT and CDR2 SNEGSKA (reference sequence). The CDR3 spans 14 residues. V gave up 3 bases and J gave up 2 bases, with 13 bases separating them. Written as DNA, the CDR3 is TGCAGTGCTAGGAATCTGTTGAGGCAAGAGACCCAGTACTTC. It yields the protein CSARNLLRQETQYF.

This clonotype was observed a handful of times. DNA of the CDR3: TGTGCCAGCTCAGATAAGACGGAAAACACCGGGGAGCTGTTTTTT. Protein sequence: CASSDKTENTGELFF. V gene TRBV18 combines with J gene TRBJ2-2; D is unresolved. The CDR3 runs 15 residues. Germline loops: CDR1 KGHSH, CDR2 LQKENI. Deletions cut 5 bases from V and 2 bases from J, with 12 bases between.

Worth noting for this clonotype: One end of the junction varies from germline; a read error may be responsible. This chain links TRBV12-3 or TRBV12-4 with TRBJ2-1; the D is unclear. This CDR3 has 17 residues. For the CDR3, the DNA is TGTGTCAGCAGTTCGCTCACTTGGTTCCCACCCTACAATGAGCAGTTCTTC. Its protein product is CVSSSLTWFPPYNEQFF.

This clonotype showed up just a few times. The V call is TRBV7-2, the J call TRBJ2-1, with TRBD2 matching 16 bases. CDR1 and CDR2 (germline): SGHTA, FQGNSA. The V segment lost 5 bases and the J segment 7 bases; nucleotides outside the gene matches: 5. This CDR3 comprises 16 residues. CDR3 amino acids: CASSPPGLAGGNEQFF. The DNA of the CDR3 is TGTGCCAGCAGCCCCCCGGGACTAGCGGGAGGGAATGAGCAGTTCTTC. The variable domain in full, with the rest retrieved from reference TRBV7-2 and TRBJ2-1, is GAGVSQSPSNKVTEKGKDVELRCDPISGHTALYWYRQSLGQGLEFLIYFQGNSAPDKSGLPSDRFSAERTGGSVSTLTIQRTQQEDSAVYLCASSPPGLAGGNEQFFGPGTRLTVL.